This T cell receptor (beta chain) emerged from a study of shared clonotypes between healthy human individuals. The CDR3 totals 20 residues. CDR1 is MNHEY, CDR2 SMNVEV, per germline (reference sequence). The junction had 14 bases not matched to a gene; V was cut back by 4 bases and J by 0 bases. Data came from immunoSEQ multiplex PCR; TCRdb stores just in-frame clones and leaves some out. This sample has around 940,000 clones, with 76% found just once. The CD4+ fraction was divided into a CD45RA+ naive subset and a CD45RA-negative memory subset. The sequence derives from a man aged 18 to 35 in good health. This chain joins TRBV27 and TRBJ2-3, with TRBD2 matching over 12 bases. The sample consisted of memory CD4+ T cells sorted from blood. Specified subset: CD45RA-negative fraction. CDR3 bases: TGTGCCAGCAGTTCCCGGACTAGCGGGGCTTCTAGATCTAGCACAGATACGCAGTATTTT. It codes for CASSSRTSGASRSSTDTQYF.